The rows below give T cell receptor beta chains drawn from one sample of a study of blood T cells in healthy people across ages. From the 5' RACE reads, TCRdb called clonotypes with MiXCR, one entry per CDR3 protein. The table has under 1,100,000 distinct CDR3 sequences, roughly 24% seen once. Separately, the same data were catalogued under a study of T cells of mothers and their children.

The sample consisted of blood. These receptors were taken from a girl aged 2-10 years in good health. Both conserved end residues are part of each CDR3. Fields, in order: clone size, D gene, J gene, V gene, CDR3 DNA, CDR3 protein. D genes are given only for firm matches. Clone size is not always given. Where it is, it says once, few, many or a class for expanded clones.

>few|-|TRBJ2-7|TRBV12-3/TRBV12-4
TGTGCCAGCACTGAAGGGTTAGCGGTTGGCGAGCAGTACTTC
CASTEGLAVGEQYF
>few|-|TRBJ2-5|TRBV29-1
TGCAGCGTTGACGAGGGCGGGACGGGGGAGCAGTACTTC
CSVDEGGTGEQYF
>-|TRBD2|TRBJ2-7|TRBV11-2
TGTGCCAGCAGCTTGGTGACTAGCGGGAGCTCCTACGAGCAGTACTTC
CASSLVTSGSSYEQYF
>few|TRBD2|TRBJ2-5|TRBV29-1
TGCAGCGTTGTATGGACGGGAGGGACCCAGTACTTC
CSVVWTGGTQYF
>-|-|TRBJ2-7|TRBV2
TGTGCCAGTCGGCAGGGAGTTAACGAGCAGTACTTC
CASRQGVNEQYF
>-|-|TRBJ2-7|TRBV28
TGTGCCACCCAGCCCCCCCCGGTTTCCTACGAGCAGTACTTC
CATQPPPVSYEQYF
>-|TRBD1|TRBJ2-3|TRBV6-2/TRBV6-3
TGTGCCATCAAGACAGGGGCAGATACGCAGTATTTT
CAIKTGADTQYF
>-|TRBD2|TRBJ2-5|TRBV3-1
TGTGCCAGCAGCCAACGCACAGCGGGACGGTACCAAGAGACCCAGTACTTC
CASSQRTAGRYQETQYF
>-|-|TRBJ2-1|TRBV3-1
TGTGCCAGCAGCCAAGTTTACCTAAACAATGAGCAGTTCTTC
CASSQVYLNNEQFF
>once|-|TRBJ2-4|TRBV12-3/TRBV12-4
TGTGCCAGCTCAGAAGAGACGCTAGGGTCCAAAAACATTCAGTACTTC
CASSEETLGSKNIQYF
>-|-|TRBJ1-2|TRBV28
TGTGCCAGCAATTCGGGGGAGGGTAACTATGGCTACACCTTC
CASNSGEGNYGYTF
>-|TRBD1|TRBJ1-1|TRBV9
TGTGCCAGCAGCTCAAGCTTCTTAGACAGGGTAACTGAAGCTTTCTTT
CASSSSFLDRVTEAFF
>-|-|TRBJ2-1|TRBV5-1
TGCGCCAGCAGCTTTTTAGGGGCTCGTGAGCAGTTCTTC
CASSFLGAREQFF
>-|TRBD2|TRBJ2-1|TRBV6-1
TGTGCCAGCAGCCCCTGGGGGGGGTCCTACAATGAGCAGTTCTTC
CASSPWGGSYNEQFF
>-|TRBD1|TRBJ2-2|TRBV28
TGTGCCAGCAGTTTATTGACAGGGGCTGCCACCGGGGAGCTGTTTTTT
CASSLLTGAATGELFF
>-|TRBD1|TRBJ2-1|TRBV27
TGTGCCAGCAGTTTTGGGGGCGTAGAGGGGGCGGTCGGTGAGCAGTTCTTC
CASSFGGVEGAVGEQFF
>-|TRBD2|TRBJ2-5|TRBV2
TGTGCCAGCAGTGAATGGCTAGCGGGAGGTGAGACCCAGTACTTC
CASSEWLAGGETQYF
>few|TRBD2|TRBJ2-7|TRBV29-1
TGCAGCGTTGAAACGCCGGGGGGACGTAGGGAGCAGTACTTC
CSVETPGGRREQYF
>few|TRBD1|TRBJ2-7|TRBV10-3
TGTGCCATCAGGGCCGGGACAGGGCCTAACGAGCAGTACTTC
CAIRAGTGPNEQYF
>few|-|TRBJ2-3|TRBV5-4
TGTGCCAGCAGCTTGGAAGGGACTGCGGTAGATACGCAGTATTTT
CASSLEGTAVDTQYF
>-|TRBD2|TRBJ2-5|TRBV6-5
TGTGCCAGCAGTTGGGGTCGGGGGGGCCTGCAGACCCAGTACTTC
CASSWGRGGLQTQYF
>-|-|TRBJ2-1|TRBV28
TGTGCCAGCAGTTTAAAAAATGAGCAGTTCTTC
CASSLKNEQFF
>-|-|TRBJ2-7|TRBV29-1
TGCAGCGCGGCCCCCCGGGACGGCTCCTACGAGCAGTACTTC
CSAAPRDGSYEQYF
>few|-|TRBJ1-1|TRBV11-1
TGTGCCAGCTCAACTGGATGGGAGAGCACTGAAGCTTTCTTT
CASSTGWESTEAFF
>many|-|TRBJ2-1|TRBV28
TGTGCCAGCAGACTTGACAGCTCCTACAATGAGCAGTTCTTC
CASRLDSSYNEQFF
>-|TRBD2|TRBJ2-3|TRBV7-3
TGTGCCAGCAGCCCCACGGGGGAGGGGCGATCAGATACGCAGTATTTT
CASSPTGEGRSDTQYF
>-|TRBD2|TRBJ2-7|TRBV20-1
TGCAGTGCCGAGAAACCGGCGACTAGCGGGAGTCTCCTGTGGAACGAGCAGTACTTC
CSAEKPATSGSLLWNEQYF
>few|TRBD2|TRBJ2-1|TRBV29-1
TGCAGCGTTGAAGGTCAGTTTGGGACTAGCGGGAGGTCGAGCTCCTACAATGAGCAGTTCTTC
CSVEGQFGTSGRSSSYNEQFF
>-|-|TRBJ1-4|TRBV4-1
TGCGCCAGCAGCCTCACAGGGTCCGAAAAACTGTTTTTT
CASSLTGSEKLFF
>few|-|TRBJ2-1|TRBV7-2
TGTGCCAGCAGCTTAGGCTGGCAGGGCCACAATGAGCAGTTCTTC
CASSLGWQGHNEQFF
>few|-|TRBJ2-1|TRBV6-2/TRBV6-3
TGTGCCAGCAGCAAATCGACGTCCACCTACAATGAGCAGTTCTTC
CASSKSTSTYNEQFF
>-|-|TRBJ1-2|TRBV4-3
TGCGCCAGCGCCCAATCTCCAGGGCGCGAGGATGGCTACACCTTC
CASAQSPGREDGYTF
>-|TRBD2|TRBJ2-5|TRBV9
TGTGCCAGCACCCCAACGGGGGGAGGGGAGACCCAGTACTTC
CASTPTGGGETQYF
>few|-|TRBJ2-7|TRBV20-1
TGCAGTGCTAGAGATCCTGCTAGCAGGCCCTACGAGCAGTACTTC
CSARDPASRPYEQYF
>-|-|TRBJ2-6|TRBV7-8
TGTGCCAGCAGCTTAGAGCAGGAGGTCTCTGGGGCCAACGTCCTGACTTTC
CASSLEQEVSGANVLTF
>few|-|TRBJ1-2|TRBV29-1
TGCAGCGTCTTATCCGGTCCGGGAAAGTATGGCTACACCTTC
CSVLSGPGKYGYTF
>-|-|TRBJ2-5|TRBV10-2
TGCGCCACCCAAGTTGGCTGGGATCAAGAGACCCAGTACTTC
CATQVGWDQETQYF
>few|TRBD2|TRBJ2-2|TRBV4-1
TGCGCCAGCAGCCAAGGGACGGCGGGGGCCGGGGAGCTGTTTTTT
CASSQGTAGAGELFF
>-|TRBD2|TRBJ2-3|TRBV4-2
TGTGCCAGCAGAGGACTAGCGGGAAAGGGGGATACGCAGTATTTT
CASRGLAGKGDTQYF
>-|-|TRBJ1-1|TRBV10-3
TGTGCCATCAGGGCGGGAAGCCAGGAGGCTTTCTTT
CAIRAGSQEAFF
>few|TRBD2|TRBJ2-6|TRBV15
TGTGCCACCAGCAGGGGGGGACTACGGCGTTTCGCTGGGGCCAACGTCCTGACTTTC
CATSRGGLRRFAGANVLTF
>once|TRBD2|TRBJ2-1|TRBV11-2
TGTGCCAGCAGCTTAAGTATCCGGTTAGCGGGGGCCGGCGGGGAGCAGTTCTTC
CASSLSIRLAGAGGEQFF
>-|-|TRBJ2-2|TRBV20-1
TGCAGTGCTAGACAACTAGAAAACACCGGGGAGCTGTTTTTT
CSARQLENTGELFF
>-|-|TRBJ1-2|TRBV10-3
TGTGCCATCAGTGATTCCCGGGAGAATGGCTACACCTTC
CAISDSRENGYTF